Below, 14 T cell receptor beta chains from the same sample are listed, as sequenced in a study of spatial heterogeneity in lung cancer. Study conclusions and caveats: Mutation counts in tumors were tracked by counts of expanded intratumoral alpha and beta TCRs.

Specified time point: sample taken at primary tumor resection. One entry per CDR3 protein, called by TCRdb with MiXCR from the 5' RACE reads. This sample yields 2,700 or so distinct CDR3 sequences, of which 6.4% are seen a single time; 9.2% belongs to the top ten. No antigen has been assigned to these receptors. Sequenced material: lung tumor tissue, taken at surgery. Receptors were obtained from a male donor with early-stage non-small cell lung cancer.

By share, this clonotype ranks as medium-sized. In a library made to pick up alpha chains, this beta chain is a stray read with a size that means little. V gene TRBV20-1 combines with J gene TRBJ1-1, with 10 bases lining up with TRBD1. The CDR3 length is 14 residues. With V trimmed by 6 bases and J by 5 bases, 9 bases remained unmatched. CDR1 is DFQATT, CDR2 SNEGSKA, per germline (reference sequence). The CDR3 sequence: CSALPGQGNTEAFF. CDR3 DNA: TGCAGTGCACTTCCGGGACAGGGGAATACTGAAGCTTTCTTT.

This clonotype is medium-sized. This beta chain is an off-target read within a library intended for alpha chains, so its frequency means little. The genes are TRBV7-6 and TRBJ2-6, with D unresolved. There are 18 residues in the CDR3. Germline loops: CDR1 SGHVS, CDR2 FNYEAQ. Trimming left V 5 bases short and J 0 bases short, with 17 bases between. CDR3 nucleotides: TGTGCCAGCAGCCCCGGGCCCGCCACCTCCTCTGGGGCCAACGTCCTGACTTTC. Amino acids: CASSPGPATSSGANVLTF.

This clonotype is categorized as medium-sized. A library prepared for alpha chains yielded this beta chain as an off-target read; its size is of little meaning. J is TRBJ1-1 and V is TRBV6-1; no clear D. Germline V lookup: CDR1 MNHNS, CDR2 SASEGT. V lost 4 bases and J 5 bases, leaving 11 bases between the germline ends. The CDR3 spans 13 residues. The CDR3, as DNA: TGTGCCAGCAGTGGTATCAGAGGTACTGAAGCTTTCTTT. This codes for CASSGIRGTEAFF.

This clonotype is medium-sized (0.01 to 0.1%) within its sample. This beta chain was picked up by a library intended for alpha chains and is off target, so its count carries little meaning. The J gene is TRBJ1-1, the V gene TRBV5-1, with 8 bases that match TRBD1. This CDR3 comprises 12 residues. After removal of 7 bases from V and 9 bases from J, the junction contained 8 bases not matched to a gene. Germline CDR1 SGHRS, CDR2 YFSETQ. CDR3 amino acids: CASSVGTGKAFF. CDR3 nucleotide sequence: TGCGCCAGCTCCGTTGGGACAGGTAAAGCTTTCTTT.

By proportion, this clonotype is medium-sized. The library was prepared for alpha chains; this beta chain is a stray read, so its frequency means little. V usage is TRBV5-1 and J usage is TRBJ2-1; D possibly uses TRBD1 or TRBD2 (5 bases each). Germline-derived CDR1 and CDR2 are SGHRS and YFSETQ. The V end was cut by 0 bases, the J end by 5 bases, with 9 bases between. The CDR3 is 14 residues long. CDR3 protein: CASSLAWDHNEQFF. CDR3 DNA: TGCGCCAGCAGCTTGGCCTGGGACCACAATGAGCAGTTCTTC.

This clonotype counts as medium-sized (0.01 to 0.1%). This beta chain was picked up by a library intended for alpha chains and is off target, so its count carries little meaning. The J gene is TRBJ1-2, the V gene TRBV20-1; 7 bases agree with TRBD1. With V trimmed by 6 bases and J by 7 bases, 11 bases remained unmatched. Per the germline V gene, CDR1 is DFQATT and CDR2 is SNEGSKA (reference sequence). CDR3 size: 13 residues. The CDR3 DNA reads TGCAGTGCCATACCTGACAGGGTCGGTGGCTACACCTTC. Protein product: CSAIPDRVGGYTF.

This clonotype is labeled as medium-sized (0.01 to 0.1%). This beta chain represents an off-target read in a library built for alpha chains; its size is of limited meaning. The V and J genes are TRBV29-1 and TRBJ2-1; the D gene could be TRBD1 or TRBD2 (5 bases each). CDR3 length: 14 amino acids. Germline lookup yields CDR1 SQVTM and CDR2 ANQGSEA. Trimming stripped 7 bases from V and 5 bases from J, with 18 bases between. CDR3 sequence (DNA): TGCAGCGCAGTCAATAGGGACGACAACAATGAGCAGTTCTTC. Translating it yields CSAVNRDDNNEQFF.

By proportion, this clonotype is medium-sized. This beta chain is off target for a library built for alpha chains, so its abundance means little. V and J are TRBV4-2 and TRBJ2-1, with D possibly being TRBD1 or TRBD2 (5 bases each). Trimming took off 4 bases at V and 0 bases at J, with 10 bases between the two ends. Germline V lookup: CDR1 LGHNA, CDR2 YNFKEQ. The CDR3 has 15 amino acids. The CDR3, as DNA: TGTGCCAGCAGCCTGGGGGACCTCTCCTACAATGAGCAGTTCTTC. As protein: CASSLGDLSYNEQFF.

This clonotype is medium-sized within its sample. This beta chain is a stray sequence in a library constructed for alpha chains; its clone size is not meaningful. The chain recombines TRBV4-1 with TRBJ2-1, with D unclear. The germline CDR1 and CDR2 sequences are MGHRA and YSYEKL. The CDR3 is made up of 13 amino acids. The V and J ends lost 2 bases and 9 bases respectively, with 11 bases between them. The CDR3 DNA is TGCGCCAGCAGCCAAAGCCCGTTAGGTGAGCAGTTCTTC. Translated, it gives CASSQSPLGEQFF.

This clonotype is labeled medium-sized. Since the library was made to target alpha chains, this beta chain is a stray read and its abundance is not meaningful. CDR3 sequence reads: CASSLEAGANVLTF. In nucleotides, the CDR3 is TGTGCCAGCAGCTTAGAGGCTGGGGCCAACGTCCTGACTTTC. J is TRBJ2-6 and V is TRBV7-2; D is ambiguous. The germline CDR1 and CDR2 sequences are SGHTA and FQGNSA. V shed 1 base and J shed 2 bases, with 3 bases lying between them. CDR3 length equals 14 residues.

By its share, this clonotype is medium-sized (0.01 to 0.1%). A library made for alpha chains picked up this beta chain off target, so its size means little. The V and J genes are TRBV19 and TRBJ2-6; a possible D gene is TRBD1 (6 bases). V lost 4 bases to trimming and J lost 0 bases, with 16 bases between them. CDR3 size: 18 residues. Germline CDR1 LNHDA, CDR2 SQIVND (reference sequence). The CDR3 nucleotides are TGTGCCAGTAGTAGGGGACACTTAGGTACCTCTGGGGCCAACGTCCTGACTTTC. Its protein product is CASSRGHLGTSGANVLTF.

By sample fraction, this clonotype is medium-sized (0.01 to 0.1%). This beta chain slipped into a library made for alpha chains as a stray read, so its size is not meaningful. The rearrangement joins TRBV5-1 to TRBJ2-3; 7 positions agree with TRBD2. V lost 3 bases, J lost 0 bases, and 4 bases stayed unmatched. The CDR3 covers 15 residues. CDR1 is SGHRS, CDR2 YFSETQ, per germline. The CDR3 nucleotides read TGCGCCAGCAGCTCTAGCGGTGCTAGCACAGATACGCAGTATTTT. As protein: CASSSSGASTDTQYF.

By frequency in the sample, this clonotype is medium-sized. As an off-target read in a library built for alpha chains, this beta chain has a frequency of little significance. V and J are TRBV25-1 and TRBJ1-3; D call uncertain. The length of the CDR3 is 15 residues. Trimming cost V 6 bases and J 0 bases, with 12 bases left between them. Germline values: CDR1 MGHDK, CDR2 SYGVNS. Here the CDR3 DNA reads TGTGCCAGCAGAGAAGACGGGAGCTCTGGAAACACCATATATTTT. Translating it yields CASREDGSSGNTIYF.

On this clonotype: One base away lies a much larger clone, so this may be a sequencing read error. A library made for alpha chains picked up this beta chain off target, so its size means little. The chain is built from TRBV6-2 or TRBV6-3 and TRBJ1-1; D is unresolved. Germline V lookup: CDR1 MNHEY, CDR2 SVGEGT. The CDR3 runs to 12 residues. The CDR3 DNA is TGTGCCAGCTGTTACGCAAATCTTGAAGCTTTCTTT. It encodes CASCYANLEAFF.